Below are 21 T cell receptor beta chains sequenced from a single sample in a study of cytomegalovirus exposure and HLA in healthy donors. Method: immunoSEQ multiplex PCR; TCRdb's copy keeps in-frame clones and lacks some. The data hold under 150,000 clones, with 85% to 90% observed a single time. The source material was PBMCs. These receptor sequences come from a man aged 18-30 years in good health and CMV-seropositive.

The chain recombines TRBV29-1 with TRBJ1-2, with D possibly TRBD1 on 6 matching bases. Germline CDR1 and CDR2: SQVTM and ANQGSEA. Trimming left V 4 bases short and J 8 bases short, with 11 bases between. The CDR3 spans 11 residues. DNA for the CDR3: TGCAGCGTTGCAGGGGCGTCCGGCTACACCTTC. Translating gives CSVAGASGYTF.

The chain joins TRBV5-4 to TRBJ2-5; 8 bases are shared with TRBD2. The V gene end was trimmed by 0 bases and the J gene end by 14 bases; junction bases not matched to a gene: 9. The CDR3 is 13 amino acids. Germline CDR1 is SGHNT and CDR2 is YYREEE (reference sequence). The CDR3 sequence is CASSLAPAGGSYF. DNA for the CDR3: TGTGCCAGCAGCTTGGCCCCGGCGGGGGGCTCCTACTTC.

This chain uses TRBV11-2 with TRBJ1-5, with D maybe TRBD1 (5 bases). V was clipped by 0 bases and J by 6 bases, with 15 bases between them. This CDR3 is built from 16 residues. The germline gives CDR1 SGHAT, CDR2 FQNNGV. CDR3 coding DNA: TGTGCCAGCAGCTTAGACGGGGGGACGCTCGGTCAGCCCCAGCATTTT. This translates into CASSLDGGTLGQPQHF.

V usage is TRBV5-5 and J usage is TRBJ1-6; the D gene is possibly TRBD1 (5 bases). V lost 6 bases, J lost 7 bases, and 17 bases lay in between. This CDR3 is 15 amino acids long. Germline values: CDR1 SGHKS, CDR2 YYEKEE (reference sequence). The CDR3 sequence: CASTSPRTPNSPLHF. The CDR3 nucleotides are TGTGCCAGCACCTCACCTCGGACACCCAATTCACCCCTCCACTTT.

V usage is TRBV2 and J usage is TRBJ2-5, with TRBD2 identical over 8 bases. Germline V gene lookup returns CDR1 SNHLY and CDR2 FYNNEI. The CDR3 is made up of 17 amino acids. Trimming at V came to 7 bases and at J to 2 bases, leaving 15 bases not matched to a gene. The CDR3 DNA reads TGTGCCAGCAACTTCGGATTGGGACTAGAGCAACAAGAGACCCAGTACTTC. Encoded protein: CASNFGLGLEQQETQYF.

This clone was seen once. The CDR3 nucleotides are TGCAGCGTTCTTAGTCCCTACAATGAGCAGTTCTTC. Its translation is CSVLSPYNEQFF. The rearrangement uses TRBV29-1 and TRBJ2-1; D is unclear. The V gene's germline CDR1 is SQVTM and CDR2 ANQGSEA. The CDR3 extends over 12 amino acids. V was trimmed by 5 bases and J by 2 bases, leaving 7 bases between them.

This clone was found a few times. V and J are TRBV25-1 and TRBJ1-5; TRBD1 agrees at 9 bases. The germline CDR1 and CDR2 sequences are MGHDK and SYGVNS. The CDR3 loop spans 15 amino acids. The trim removed 5 bases at V and 2 bases at J, leaving 4 bases unmatched. This CDR3 is CASSPQGAGNQPQHF. The CDR3 DNA sequence: TGTGCCAGCAGTCCACAGGGGGCGGGCAATCAGCCCCAGCATTTT.

The rearrangement joins TRBV18 to TRBJ2-1, with 8 bases matching TRBD2. The CDR3 has 13 residues. Trimming at V came to 2 bases and at J to 9 bases, leaving 3 bases not matched to a gene. The germline CDR1 and CDR2 sequences are KGHSH and LQKENI. In DNA form, the CDR3 reads TGTGCCAGCTCACCAGCCCTAGCGGGTGAGCAGTTCTTC. The encoded protein is CASSPALAGEQFF.

This sequence joins TRBV4-2 and TRBJ1-5; no firm D call. V shed 4 bases and J shed 2 bases, with 15 bases lying between them. In germline, CDR1 is LGHNA, CDR2 YNFKEQ. This CDR3 has 16 amino acids. Here the CDR3 reads CASSPPGVGGNQPQHF. The CDR3 DNA sequence: TGTGCCAGCAGCCCCCCGGGTGTTGGAGGCAATCAGCCCCAGCATTTT.

The chain links TRBV5-1 to TRBJ2-2, with D unresolved. The CDR3 loop spans 15 amino acids. V was cut by 4 bases and J by 4 bases, with 14 bases left in between. The germline gives CDR1 SGHRS, CDR2 YFSETQ. CDR3 residues: CASSPERPITGELFF. The DNA of the CDR3 is TGCGCCAGCAGCCCCGAGCGTCCCATCACCGGGGAGCTGTTTTTT. The whole variable domain, filled in from reference TRBV5-1 and TRBJ2-2, reads KAGVTQTPRYLIKTRGQQVTLSCSPISGHRSVSWYQQTPGQGLQFLFEYFSETQRNKGNFPGRFSGRQFSNSRSEMNVSTLELGDSALYLCASSPERPITGELFFGEGSRLTVL.

This clone was counted between two and nine times. Here the CDR3 reads CASGFTATGGNNEQFF. DNA of the CDR3: TGTGCTAGTGGTTTTACCGCGACAGGGGGAAACAATGAGCAGTTCTTC. The chain couples TRBV12-5 to TRBJ2-1, with 9 bases aligning to TRBD1. The CDR3 sequence is 16 residues long. CDR1 is LGHNT, CDR2 FRNRAP, per germline. The V segment lost 3 bases and the J segment 5 bases; nucleotides outside the gene matches: 8.

This chain joins TRBV4-2 and TRBJ2-2; TRBD2 matches at 13 bases. This CDR3 region has 16 residues. The ends lost 4 bases at V and 8 bases at J; junction bases unmatched: 7. CDR1 is LGHNA, CDR2 YNFKEQ, per germline. The CDR3 coding sequence is TGTGCCAGCAGCCTCGCCGGGACTAGCGGGATTGGGGAGCTGTTTTTT. Translation: CASSLAGTSGIGELFF.

The DNA for the CDR3 is TGCGCCAGCAGCTTAGCCCTACTAGCGGGAGGGCCCAACACCGGGGAGCTGTTTTTT. As protein: CASSLALLAGGPNTGELFF. The genes are TRBV5-1 and TRBJ2-2; TRBD2 matches at 13 bases. The ends lost 2 bases at V and 2 bases at J; junction bases unmatched: 9. CDR1 is SGHRS and CDR2 is YFSETQ in the germline V gene. This CDR3 has 19 amino acids. The full variable domain, rest sourced from reference TRBV5-1 and TRBJ2-2, is KAGVTQTPRYLIKTRGQQVTLSCSPISGHRSVSWYQQTPGQGLQFLFEYFSETQRNKGNFPGRFSGRQFSNSRSEMNVSTLELGDSALYLCASSLALLAGGPNTGELFFGEGSRLTVL.

This clone has a single count. The chain links TRBV16 to TRBJ2-1; 7 positions agree with TRBD2. Germline-derived CDR1 and CDR2 are KGHSY and FQNENV. This CDR3 has 15 residues. V shed 4 bases, J shed 5 bases, and the junction held 8 bases outside the gene matches. DNA for the CDR3: TGTGCCAGCAGCCGCGAGCTAGCGGAGAACAATGAGCAGTTCTTC. It codes for CASSRELAENNEQFF. Based on the CDR3 plus reference TRBV16 and TRBJ2-1, the full variable domain is GEEVAQTPKHLVRGEGQKAKLYCAPIKGHSYVFWYQQVLKNEFKFLISFQNENVFDETGMPKERFSAKCLPNSPCSLEIQATKLEDSAVYFCASSRELAENNEQFFGPGTRLTVL.

V gene TRBV27 combines with J gene TRBJ1-2; tentative D call: TRBD1 (5 bases). The V and J ends lost 0 bases and 8 bases respectively, with 13 bases between them. The CDR3 has 14 amino acids. The V gene's germline CDR1 is MNHEY and CDR2 SMNVEV (reference sequence). CDR3: CASSLSFREGGYTF. CDR3 bases: TGTGCCAGCAGTTTATCATTCAGGGAGGGGGGCTACACCTTC.

This sequence joins TRBV13 and TRBJ1-2; D may be TRBD1 (6 bases). This CDR3 region has 13 residues. Trimming took 4 bases from V and 4 from J, leaving 10 bases between them. The germline CDR1 and CDR2 sequences are PRHDT and FYEKMQ (reference sequence). The CDR3 here is CASSSRTAYGYTF. DNA for the CDR3: TGTGCCAGCAGCTCACGGACAGCCTATGGCTACACCTTC.

This clone was detected only once. This chain joins TRBV4-1 and TRBJ2-5; 7 nucleotides match TRBD2. This CDR3 contains 17 residues. In germline, CDR1 is MGHRA, CDR2 YSYEKL. Trimming cost V 1 base and J 4 bases; bases outside gene matches: 12. The CDR3 region is CASSQGLGGGPRETQYF. As DNA, the CDR3 is TGCGCCAGCAGCCAAGGATTGGGGGGAGGGCCTAGAGAGACCCAGTACTTC.

V is TRBV9 and J is TRBJ1-2; D unclear. The CDR3 is made up of 14 amino acids. Germline V lookup: CDR1 SGDLS, CDR2 YYNGEE. Trimming removed 0 bases from V and 0 bases from J, with 6 bases in between. In DNA form, the CDR3 reads TGTGCCAGCAGCGTAGATAGTGCTAACTATGGCTACACCTTC. Translation gives CASSVDSANYGYTF.

The chain recombines TRBV19 with TRBJ2-5, with D uncertain. This CDR3 has 14 amino acids. The V gene lost 2 bases and the J gene lost 4 bases, with 11 bases spanning the gap. CDR1 is LNHDA, CDR2 SQIVND, per germline (reference sequence). CDR3 bases: TGTGCCAGTAGTATACTAAGTGGTATAGAGACCCAGTACTTC. It is translated as CASSILSGIETQYF.

This clone occurred a few times. CDR3 sequence (DNA): TGTGCCAGCAGCGTATCCCCACTGATCAACTATGGCTACACCTTC. Amino acid sequence: CASSVSPLINYGYTF. This sequence joins TRBV9 and TRBJ1-2; D is unclear. CDR1 and CDR2 from the germline V gene are SGDLS and YYNGEE. Trimming pared 1 base from V and 2 bases from J, leaving 12 bases between. The CDR3 is 15 residues long.

V and J are TRBV7-6 and TRBJ2-2; maybe TRBD1 (6 bases). Between the trimmed V and J ends, which lost 2 bases and 4 bases, there was a span of 8 bases. This CDR3 has 14 residues. From germline, CDR1 is SGHVS and CDR2 FNYEAQ. The CDR3 spells CASSLKGGTGELFF. The CDR3 region has the DNA TGTGCCAGCAGCTTAAAAGGGGGCACCGGGGAGCTGTTTTTT.